The T cell receptor beta chain described here comes from a study of blood T cell repertoires in COVID-19. Turning to the study itself: The samples span acute and convalescent COVID-19 from the United States, Italy and Spain. Sources were T cells, B-cell-depleted T cells, or PBMCs; the material itself was cDNA or gDNA.

Per the study methods: Using reference gene primer amplification, nucleated cell counts were estimated. Generated by immunoSEQ multiplex PCR, the TCRdb table keeps only in-frame clones and is missing some. That table is the source of V, J and clone size, and D and trimming were worked out from the DNA. This sample yields 150,000 to 200,000 clones, of which about four fifths are seen a single time; approximately 7.7% belongs to the top ten. The CDR3 contains 17 residues. Germline lookup yields CDR1 MNHEY and CDR2 SMNVEV (reference sequence). With 3 bases removed from V and 0 bases from J, the gap between germline ends came to 14 bases. Seattle patients were enrolled during active infection and followed longitudinally.

Sample: peripheral blood. This clonotype originated in a woman aged 60-70 years with COVID-19, enrolled during active disease. The J gene is TRBJ2-2, the V gene TRBV27; TRBD2 is a possible D gene (6 bases). Here the CDR3 DNA reads TGTGCCAGCAGTTTTTGGCGGGGCCATCCGAACACCGGGGAGCTGTTTTTT. Residues: CASSFWRGHPNTGELFF.